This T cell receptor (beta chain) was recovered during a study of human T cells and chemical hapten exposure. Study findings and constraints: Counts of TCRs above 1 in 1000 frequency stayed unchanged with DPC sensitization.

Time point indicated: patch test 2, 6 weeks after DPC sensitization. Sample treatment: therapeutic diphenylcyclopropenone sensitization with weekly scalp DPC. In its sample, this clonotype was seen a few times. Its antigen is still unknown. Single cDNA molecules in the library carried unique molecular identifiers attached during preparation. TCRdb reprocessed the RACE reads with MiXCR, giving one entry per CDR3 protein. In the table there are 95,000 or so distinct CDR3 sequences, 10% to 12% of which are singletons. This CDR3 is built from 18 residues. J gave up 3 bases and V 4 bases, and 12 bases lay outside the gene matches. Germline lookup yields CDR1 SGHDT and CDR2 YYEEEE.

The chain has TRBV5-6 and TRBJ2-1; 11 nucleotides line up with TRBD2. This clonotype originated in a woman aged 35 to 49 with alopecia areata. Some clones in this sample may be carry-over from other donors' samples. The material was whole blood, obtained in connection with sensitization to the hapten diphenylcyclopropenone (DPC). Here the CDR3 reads CASSPVAGGLGVYNEQFF. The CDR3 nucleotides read TGTGCCAGCAGCCCCGTAGCGGGGGGGCTTGGGGTCTACAATGAGCAGTTCTTC. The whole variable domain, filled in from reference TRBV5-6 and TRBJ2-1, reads DAGVTQSPTHLIKTRGQQVTLRCSPKSGHDTVSWYQQALGQGPQFIFQYYEEEERQRGNFPDRFSGHQFPNYSSELNVNALLLGDSALYLCASSPVAGGLGVYNEQFFGPGTRLTVL.